This paragraph covers one T cell receptor (beta chain) sequence. Antigen unknown. The sample comes from a study of CD8 T cells in ankylosing spondylitis. Broader study findings: The study identified a TCR beta motif of eight highly homologous variants that appeared characteristic of ankylosing spondylitis blood. Disease-linked clones had a CD8+ phenotype and relatively low frequency in peripheral blood.

Via MiXCR, TCRdb re-called the 5' RACE reads, giving one row per CDR3 protein. The sample shows approximately 150,000 distinct CDR3 sequences, under 55% of them seen only once. The source of this sequence is a male donor with ankylosing spondylitis. The sequenced sample was synovial fluid, either unsorted or a sorted T cell fraction (not recorded which).

The CDR3 DNA reads as TGTGCCAGCAGTTTCCCTAGCGGACCTAGCACAGATACGCAGTATTTT. This gives the protein CASSFPSGPSTDTQYF. The V gene is TRBV28, the J gene TRBJ2-3, with 7 bases that match TRBD2. Germline CDR1 is MDHEN and CDR2 is SYDVKM. The CDR3 contains 16 residues. The V gene end was trimmed by 3 bases and the J gene end by 0 bases; junction bases not matched to a gene: 6.